This is a list of T cell receptor beta chains from one sample in a study of blood T cells in healthy people across ages. TCRdb analysed the 5' RACE reads with MiXCR anew, one entry per CDR3 protein. The data contain 1,500,000 or so distinct CDR3 sequences, roughly 64% of them seen just once; the ten biggest clones take up roughly 6.3%. Specimen: blood. The receptor source for this set is a man aged 18 to 30 in good health. The CDR3 runs from the conserved cysteine through the conserved F or W. A D gene is named only where the DNA matches it firmly. Only some rows state a clone size, as once, few, many or a class for expanded clones.

j_gene: TRBJ2-2; abundance: few; d_gene: .; v_gene: TRBV25-1; CDR3nt: TGTGCCAGCTCCGACAGGCCCACCGGGGAGCTGTTTTTT; CDR3aa: CASSDRPTGELFF
j_gene: TRBJ2-7; abundance: .; d_gene: .; v_gene: TRBV28; CDR3nt: TGTGCCAGCAGTTCTGGGTCCCCCCGCTCCTACGCGCAGTACTTC; CDR3aa: CASSSGSPRSYAQYF
j_gene: TRBJ2-7; abundance: few; d_gene: TRBD2; v_gene: TRBV20-1; CDR3nt: TGCAGTGCTAGAGGGACCAGCGGGGTCTCCTACGAGCAGTACTTC; CDR3aa: CSARGTSGVSYEQYF
j_gene: TRBJ2-5; abundance: .; d_gene: TRBD1; v_gene: TRBV29-1; CDR3nt: TGCAGCGTTGATTGGGGACAGGGTGTCCTGGGGGGAGAGCAGTACTTC; CDR3aa: CSVDWGQGVLGGEQYF
j_gene: TRBJ2-2; abundance: .; d_gene: TRBD2; v_gene: TRBV29-1; CDR3nt: TGCAGCTTCCTTTCCCCAGGACTAGCGGGATCCGGGGAGCTGTTTTTT; CDR3aa: CSFLSPGLAGSGELFF
j_gene: TRBJ2-2; abundance: .; d_gene: .; v_gene: TRBV5-5; CDR3nt: TGTGCGGGCGTAACGAACACCGGGGAGCTGTTTTTT; CDR3aa: CAGVTNTGELFF
j_gene: TRBJ2-6; abundance: .; d_gene: TRBD1; v_gene: TRBV11-2; CDR3nt: TGTGCCAGCAGCTCCCGGGACAGGGGCTCTGGGGCCAACGTCCTGACTTTC; CDR3aa: CASSSRDRGSGANVLTF
j_gene: TRBJ1-2; abundance: .; d_gene: TRBD1; v_gene: TRBV20-1; CDR3nt: TGCAGTGCTAGAGATCCGGACAGGGTGTATGGCTACACCTTC; CDR3aa: CSARDPDRVYGYTF
j_gene: TRBJ2-1; abundance: once; d_gene: .; v_gene: TRBV3-1; CDR3nt: TGTGCCAGCAGCCGACCGGACTACCCTAGGGAGCAGTTCTTC; CDR3aa: CASSRPDYPREQFF
j_gene: TRBJ2-5; abundance: few; d_gene: TRBD1; v_gene: TRBV6-6; CDR3nt: TGTGCCAGCAGTTACGGGACAGCGGAGCAGTACTTC; CDR3aa: CASSYGTAEQYF
j_gene: TRBJ2-3; abundance: .; d_gene: .; v_gene: TRBV20-1; CDR3nt: TGCAGTGCTTTAAACAGCGAGGGGGGACGAGATACGCAGTATTTT; CDR3aa: CSALNSEGGRDTQYF
j_gene: TRBJ1-2; abundance: .; d_gene: .; v_gene: TRBV9; CDR3nt: TGTGCCAGCAGCGTAAACCCTGGTAGCCACTTGGCCACCTTC; CDR3aa: CASSVNPGSHLATF
j_gene: TRBJ2-1; abundance: once; d_gene: .; v_gene: TRBV12-3/TRBV12-4; CDR3nt: TGTGCCAGCAGTCCACTGGTAAGCAATGAGCAGTTCTTC; CDR3aa: CASSPLVSNEQFF
j_gene: TRBJ2-3; abundance: .; d_gene: TRBD2; v_gene: TRBV4-3; CDR3nt: TGCGCCAGCAGCCAAGAAGCTAGCGGGCCTAGCACAGATACGCAGTATTTT; CDR3aa: CASSQEASGPSTDTQYF
j_gene: TRBJ2-1; abundance: few; d_gene: TRBD1; v_gene: TRBV20-1; CDR3nt: TGCAGTGCTAGAGCAGGGGGCGCTCGGAATGAGCAGTTCTTC; CDR3aa: CSARAGGARNEQFF
j_gene: TRBJ2-7; abundance: .; d_gene: TRBD1; v_gene: TRBV29-1; CDR3nt: TGCAGCGTTGCCGGGACAGGGGAAACCTACGAGCAGTACTTC; CDR3aa: CSVAGTGETYEQYF
j_gene: TRBJ2-3; abundance: few; d_gene: TRBD2; v_gene: TRBV4-3; CDR3nt: TGCGCCAGCAGCCAAGACGGGGGGGTGGATACGCAGTATTTT; CDR3aa: CASSQDGGVDTQYF
j_gene: TRBJ2-5; abundance: once; d_gene: .; v_gene: TRBV10-3; CDR3nt: TGTGCCATCAGTGAGGGCGGGATCAACCAAGAGACCCAGTACTTC; CDR3aa: CAISEGGINQETQYF
j_gene: TRBJ1-5; abundance: once; d_gene: TRBD1; v_gene: TRBV28; CDR3nt: TGTGCCAGCAGTTTGGGACAGGATCGCAATCAGCCCCAGCATTTT; CDR3aa: CASSLGQDRNQPQHF
j_gene: TRBJ2-3; abundance: .; d_gene: .; v_gene: TRBV15; CDR3nt: TGTGCCACCCGATCAGGACGCGTGGCAGATACGCAGTATTTT; CDR3aa: CATRSGRVADTQYF
j_gene: TRBJ2-1; abundance: .; d_gene: .; v_gene: TRBV7-9; CDR3nt: TGTGCCAGCAGTCGGAGCGGGTTCGCGGACAATGAGCAGTTCTTC; CDR3aa: CASSRSGFADNEQFF
j_gene: TRBJ2-3; abundance: .; d_gene: .; v_gene: TRBV7-9; CDR3nt: TGTGCCAGCAGCTTAGTCGGCTGGTTAAACAGCACAGATACGCAGTATTTT; CDR3aa: CASSLVGWLNSTDTQYF
j_gene: TRBJ2-1; abundance: few; d_gene: TRBD2; v_gene: TRBV20-1; CDR3nt: TGCAGTGCTAGAGATCAGTATCGGCTAGCGGCGGGCGATGAGCAGTTCTTC; CDR3aa: CSARDQYRLAAGDEQFF
j_gene: TRBJ2-5; abundance: few; d_gene: TRBD2; v_gene: TRBV29-1; CDR3nt: TGCAGCGTTGGGAAACAAGCGGGGCCCCAAGAGACCCAGTACTTC; CDR3aa: CSVGKQAGPQETQYF
j_gene: TRBJ1-4; abundance: .; d_gene: .; v_gene: TRBV15; CDR3nt: TGTGCCACCAGCAGAGATCATGAAAAACTGTTTTTT; CDR3aa: CATSRDHEKLFF
j_gene: TRBJ2-7; abundance: .; d_gene: .; v_gene: TRBV7-2; CDR3nt: TGTGCCAGCAGCTTAACGGGACTGACTGCCGAGCAGTACTTC; CDR3aa: CASSLTGLTAEQYF
j_gene: TRBJ2-1; abundance: .; d_gene: .; v_gene: TRBV2; CDR3nt: TGTGCCAGCAAGCCAAACAATGAGCAGTTCTTC; CDR3aa: CASKPNNEQFF
j_gene: TRBJ2-1; abundance: few; d_gene: .; v_gene: TRBV3-1; CDR3nt: TGTGCCACTTCGGGACTTCGGTTCAATGAGCAGTTCTTC; CDR3aa: CATSGLRFNEQFF
j_gene: TRBJ2-5; abundance: .; d_gene: TRBD2; v_gene: TRBV7-8; CDR3nt: TGTGCCAGCAGCTTCGGACTAGCGGGGGTAAAGACCCAGTACTTC; CDR3aa: CASSFGLAGVKTQYF
j_gene: TRBJ2-1; abundance: few; d_gene: .; v_gene: TRBV7-2; CDR3nt: TGTGCCAGCAACCCAGGACTATCTCTCTACAATGAGCAGTTCTTC; CDR3aa: CASNPGLSLYNEQFF
j_gene: TRBJ1-2; abundance: once; d_gene: .; v_gene: TRBV7-2; CDR3nt: TGTGCCAGCAGCTTCCCTAGGGCAGGGGACTACTATGGCTACACCTTC; CDR3aa: CASSFPRAGDYYGYTF
j_gene: TRBJ1-5; abundance: once; d_gene: .; v_gene: TRBV5-6; CDR3nt: TGTGCCAGCAGCGTCGTTGGAGGGACGGGAAGCAATCAGCCCCAGCATTTT; CDR3aa: CASSVVGGTGSNQPQHF
j_gene: TRBJ2-3; abundance: .; d_gene: TRBD2; v_gene: TRBV29-1; CDR3nt: TGCAGCGTGGCCGGGACTAGCAGCACAGATACGCAGTATTTT; CDR3aa: CSVAGTSSTDTQYF
j_gene: TRBJ2-7; abundance: few; d_gene: .; v_gene: TRBV7-9; CDR3nt: TGTGCCAGCAGCTTAGGAGGGGGTGCGAGCTCCTACGAGCAGTACTTC; CDR3aa: CASSLGGGASSYEQYF
j_gene: TRBJ1-2; abundance: few; d_gene: .; v_gene: TRBV6-5; CDR3nt: TGTGCCAGCAGTTACCTCGTTGGGCAGGTCTATGGCTACACCTTC; CDR3aa: CASSYLVGQVYGYTF
j_gene: TRBJ2-1; abundance: many; d_gene: .; v_gene: TRBV29-1; CDR3nt: TGCAGCGTTGAGGTGGCGACGATGCAGTTCTTC; CDR3aa: CSVEVATMQFF
j_gene: TRBJ1-1; abundance: .; d_gene: .; v_gene: TRBV20-1; CDR3nt: TGCAGTGCTAGAGCAGGGCTCACTGAAGCTTTCTTT; CDR3aa: CSARAGLTEAFF
j_gene: TRBJ1-4; abundance: .; d_gene: .; v_gene: TRBV28; CDR3nt: TGTGCCAGCAGCCTGCCCCGAGGCCCGGCTAATGAAAAACTGTTTTTT; CDR3aa: CASSLPRGPANEKLFF
j_gene: TRBJ2-1; abundance: .; d_gene: TRBD2; v_gene: TRBV6-5; CDR3nt: TGTGCCAGCAGTTACGTACGGGGGGGCCATGAGCAGTTCTTC; CDR3aa: CASSYVRGGHEQFF
j_gene: TRBJ1-4; abundance: .; d_gene: .; v_gene: TRBV4-1; CDR3nt: TGCGCCAGCACGGCAGGGAATGACGAAAAACTGTTTTTT; CDR3aa: CASTAGNDEKLFF
j_gene: TRBJ2-3; abundance: .; d_gene: TRBD1; v_gene: TRBV5-1; CDR3nt: TGCGCCAGCAGCGTGGGACAGATACCTAGCACAGATACGCAGTATTTT; CDR3aa: CASSVGQIPSTDTQYF
j_gene: TRBJ2-3; abundance: .; d_gene: .; v_gene: TRBV4-1; CDR3nt: TGCGCCAGCAGCCTCACCGAGGGCACCCTCACAGATACGCAGTATTTT; CDR3aa: CASSLTEGTLTDTQYF
j_gene: TRBJ2-4; abundance: .; d_gene: .; v_gene: TRBV28; CDR3nt: TGTGCCAGCAGGATCCCGCCCGGGCAGGGTGGAGACATTCAGTACTTC; CDR3aa: CASRIPPGQGGDIQYF
j_gene: TRBJ1-5; abundance: .; d_gene: .; v_gene: TRBV10-3; CDR3nt: TGTGCCACAGGACAGTCCATCGCTAGCAATCAGCCCCAGCATTTT; CDR3aa: CATGQSIASNQPQHF
j_gene: TRBJ2-1; abundance: .; d_gene: TRBD1; v_gene: TRBV12-3/TRBV12-4; CDR3nt: TGTGCCAGCAGTTTAGATTCTCTGGGGACAGGTGATAATGAGCAGTTCTTC; CDR3aa: CASSLDSLGTGDNEQFF
j_gene: TRBJ2-7; abundance: .; d_gene: .; v_gene: TRBV5-6; CDR3nt: TGTGCCAGCAGCTTGATTGTCCGCGCCTACGAGCAGTACTTC; CDR3aa: CASSLIVRAYEQYF
j_gene: TRBJ1-1; abundance: few; d_gene: .; v_gene: TRBV6-2/TRBV6-3; CDR3nt: TGTGCCAGCAGTTACTCTGGGGGAGAGGACACTGAAGCTTTCTTT; CDR3aa: CASSYSGGEDTEAFF
j_gene: TRBJ2-3; abundance: .; d_gene: .; v_gene: TRBV2; CDR3nt: TGTGCCAGCAGTCGATGGACAACTAGCACAGATACGCAGTATTTT; CDR3aa: CASSRWTTSTDTQYF
j_gene: TRBJ1-2; abundance: few; d_gene: TRBD1; v_gene: TRBV29-1; CDR3nt: TGCAGCGTAGACGGAGGGACAGGGCCTCTCTATGGCTACACCTTC; CDR3aa: CSVDGGTGPLYGYTF
j_gene: TRBJ2-1; abundance: .; d_gene: .; v_gene: TRBV12-3/TRBV12-4; CDR3nt: TGTGCCAGTTTTTGGGACAATGAGCAGTTCTTC; CDR3aa: CASFWDNEQFF
j_gene: TRBJ1-1; abundance: .; d_gene: .; v_gene: TRBV12-3/TRBV12-4; CDR3nt: TGTGCCAGCACCATGGAGAGGACTGAAGCTTTCTTT; CDR3aa: CASTMERTEAFF
j_gene: TRBJ2-5; abundance: .; d_gene: TRBD2; v_gene: TRBV5-1; CDR3nt: TGCGCCAGCAGCTTGACCGAGCGGGGGGCCGATCAAGAGACCCAGTACTTC; CDR3aa: CASSLTERGADQETQYF
j_gene: TRBJ2-7; abundance: .; d_gene: .; v_gene: TRBV10-3; CDR3nt: TGTGCCATCAGTGTTCGCGGCATACAGGGCTCCTACGAGCAGTACTTC; CDR3aa: CAISVRGIQGSYEQYF
j_gene: TRBJ1-2; abundance: few; d_gene: TRBD1; v_gene: TRBV5-1; CDR3nt: TGCGCCAGCAGCTCTTCAGGGGGCGCAGGTTATGGCTACACCTTC; CDR3aa: CASSSSGGAGYGYTF
j_gene: TRBJ1-3; abundance: .; d_gene: .; v_gene: TRBV7-9; CDR3nt: TGTGCCAGCAGCTCGGGCCCGGCGCGCCACGGCATATATTTT; CDR3aa: CASSSGPARHGIYF
j_gene: TRBJ2-7; abundance: .; d_gene: .; v_gene: TRBV2; CDR3nt: TGTGCCAGCCAGGGGCTCTTCGACCACGAGCAGTACTTC; CDR3aa: CASQGLFDHEQYF
j_gene: TRBJ2-1; abundance: few; d_gene: TRBD2; v_gene: TRBV4-1; CDR3nt: TGCGCCAGCAGCCAGACGACTAGCGGAGAGCAGTTCTTC; CDR3aa: CASSQTTSGEQFF
j_gene: TRBJ2-1; abundance: .; d_gene: TRBD2; v_gene: TRBV4-1; CDR3nt: TGCGCCAGCAGCCATGAGGCCAGCGGGGGATACAATGAGCAGTTCTTC; CDR3aa: CASSHEASGGYNEQFF
j_gene: TRBJ2-7; abundance: few; d_gene: .; v_gene: TRBV20-1; CDR3nt: TGCAGTGCTAGTACTGGAGACGTCAACTACGAGCAGTACTTC; CDR3aa: CSASTGDVNYEQYF